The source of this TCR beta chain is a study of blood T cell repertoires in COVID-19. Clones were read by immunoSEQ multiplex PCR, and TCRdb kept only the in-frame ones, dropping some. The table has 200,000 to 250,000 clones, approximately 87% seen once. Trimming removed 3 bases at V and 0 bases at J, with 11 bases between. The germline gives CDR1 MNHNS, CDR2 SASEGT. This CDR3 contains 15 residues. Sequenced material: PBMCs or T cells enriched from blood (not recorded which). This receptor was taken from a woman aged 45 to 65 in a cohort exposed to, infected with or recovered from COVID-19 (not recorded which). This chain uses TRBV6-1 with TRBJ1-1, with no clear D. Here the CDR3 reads CASSEQVQMNTEAFF. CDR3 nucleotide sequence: TGTGCCAGCAGTGAGCAGGTACAAATGAACACTGAAGCTTTCTTT.